This TCR beta chain came from a study of control samples from healthy donors and cancer patients. This clone occurred once. V gave up 4 bases and J gave up 7 bases, with 17 bases separating them. CDR1 is MGHRA and CDR2 is YSYEKL in the germline V gene. The CDR3 sequence is 15 residues long. Sequencing was performed with immunoSEQ multiplex PCR; in TCRdb, only in-frame clones are kept and a portion is missing. The sample lists 70,000 to 80,000 clones, roughly 87% occurring once. This sequence originates from a woman aged 45-65 years in good health. Sequenced: blood. J is TRBJ2-1 and V is TRBV4-1, with D perhaps matching TRBD2 (5 bases). This CDR3 reads CASSRRTPMGNEQFF. CDR3 in DNA: TGCGCCAGCAGCCGGAGGACGCCAATGGGGAATGAGCAGTTCTTC.